The rows below give T cell receptor beta chains drawn from one sample of a study of graft-versus-host responses after intestinal transplantation. Repertoires were generated with immunoSEQ multiplex PCR, while TCRdb's copy carries only in-frame clones and drops some. The repertoire consists of a few thousand clones, with under 40% occurring once and the leading ten covering about 31%. Sequences were derived from alloreactive CD8+ T cells from a mixed lymphocyte reaction culture, sampled before intestinal transplant. The receptors shown here come from a human patient who received an intestinal transplant. Each CDR3 is given with its conserved first and last residue. The order of the fields is clone size, V gene, J gene, CDR3 protein. Only part of the rows carry a size: once, few, many, or a class if the clone is expanded.

clone size: .; V gene: TRBV4-1; J gene: TRBJ1-5; CDR3 protein: CASSPRQGPSNQPQHF
clone size: .; V gene: TRBV15; J gene: TRBJ1-2; CDR3 protein: CATSRPDRGYGYTF
clone size: .; V gene: TRBV7-8; J gene: TRBJ2-7; CDR3 protein: CASSPTPGSSGSSYEQYF
clone size: .; V gene: TRBV2; J gene: TRBJ2-3; CDR3 protein: CASSTGVWTDTQYF
clone size: medium-sized; V gene: TRBV7-9; J gene: TRBJ2-2; CDR3 protein: CASTDGTGQNTGELFF
clone size: medium-sized; V gene: TRBV4-1; J gene: TRBJ1-5; CDR3 protein: CASSQGDRGIYSNQPQHF
clone size: medium-sized; V gene: TRBV6-5; J gene: TRBJ2-1; CDR3 protein: CASSYSRGGYNEQFF
clone size: .; V gene: TRBV27; J gene: TRBJ2-7; CDR3 protein: CASSFTRGYEQYF
clone size: few; V gene: TRBV5-6; J gene: TRBJ2-1; CDR3 protein: CASSPLAGGQNEQFF
clone size: .; V gene: TRBV7-6; J gene: TRBJ2-2; CDR3 protein: CASSLAYSPPDGELFF
clone size: few; V gene: TRBV9; J gene: TRBJ1-2; CDR3 protein: CASSVFQGYGYTF
clone size: .; V gene: TRBV6-6; J gene: TRBJ1-1; CDR3 protein: CASSYSRVFTEAFF
clone size: few; V gene: TRBV19; J gene: TRBJ1-2; CDR3 protein: CASSPGTGIYGYTF
clone size: .; V gene: TRBV4-1; J gene: TRBJ2-1; CDR3 protein: CASSQGQEFAYNEQFF
clone size: once; V gene: TRBV27; J gene: TRBJ2-7; CDR3 protein: CASSFGGGPPYEQYF
clone size: .; V gene: TRBV28; J gene: TRBJ1-1; CDR3 protein: CASSSRDINTEAFF
clone size: .; V gene: TRBV5-1; J gene: TRBJ2-5; CDR3 protein: CASSSGLAGRETQYF
clone size: .; V gene: TRBV19; J gene: TRBJ2-7; CDR3 protein: CASSRDSPFYEQYF
clone size: .; V gene: TRBV10-3; J gene: TRBJ1-1; CDR3 protein: CAISDRRRRNEAFF
clone size: .; V gene: TRBV25-1; J gene: TRBJ1-2; CDR3 protein: CASLPPVIVGGQGEGYTF
clone size: .; V gene: TRBV6-5; J gene: TRBJ2-1; CDR3 protein: CASSLRFSYNEQFF
clone size: medium-sized; V gene: TRBV2; J gene: TRBJ2-7; CDR3 protein: CASLERLMLYEQYF
clone size: .; V gene: TRBV4-2; J gene: TRBJ2-7; CDR3 protein: CASSQFQVTYEQYF
clone size: few; V gene: TRBV10-3; J gene: TRBJ2-7; CDR3 protein: CASRRTGEYEQYF
clone size: .; V gene: TRBV7-2; J gene: TRBJ2-7; CDR3 protein: CASSPYYEQYF
clone size: .; V gene: TRBV5-1; J gene: TRBJ2-1; CDR3 protein: CASSPTSVRSSYNEQFF
clone size: few; V gene: TRBV10-3; J gene: TRBJ2-3; CDR3 protein: CAIKDPSGTDTQYF
clone size: few; V gene: TRBV9; J gene: TRBJ2-2; CDR3 protein: CASNLAGSTGELFF
clone size: few; V gene: TRBV25-1; J gene: TRBJ1-3; CDR3 protein: CASSDINGPDSGNTIYF
clone size: large; V gene: TRBV9; J gene: TRBJ2-7; CDR3 protein: CASSVAAGGGEQYF
clone size: .; V gene: TRBV10-3; J gene: TRBJ2-7; CDR3 protein: CAIGDRAYEQYF
clone size: .; V gene: TRBV2; J gene: TRBJ2-7; CDR3 protein: CASGWAGGGEQYF
clone size: .; V gene: TRBV10-3; J gene: TRBJ2-5; CDR3 protein: CAISETGGRETQYF
clone size: medium-sized; V gene: TRBV19; J gene: TRBJ2-7; CDR3 protein: CASSYSRDRFYEQYF
clone size: few; V gene: TRBV10-2; J gene: TRBJ1-2; CDR3 protein: CASSASSPGTGIFSYGYTF
clone size: .; V gene: TRBV4-1; J gene: TRBJ2-2; CDR3 protein: CASSQEILAGGVIPTGELFF
clone size: few; V gene: TRBV4-1; J gene: TRBJ2-5; CDR3 protein: CASSPGLATPQETQYF
clone size: medium-sized; V gene: TRBV4-1; J gene: TRBJ2-7; CDR3 protein: CASSRTSGLGDEQYF
clone size: medium-sized; V gene: TRBV27; J gene: TRBJ2-2; CDR3 protein: CASSLGLNTGELFF
clone size: few; V gene: TRBV10-2; J gene: TRBJ2-1; CDR3 protein: CASEHTSGSLDEQFF
clone size: medium-sized; V gene: TRBV5-6; J gene: TRBJ1-1; CDR3 protein: CASRVRAFF
clone size: .; V gene: TRBV10-3; J gene: TRBJ1-4; CDR3 protein: CAISEYRGKNEKLFF
clone size: once; V gene: TRBV27; J gene: TRBJ1-1; CDR3 protein: CASSLFQVRQGGDTEAFF
clone size: .; V gene: TRBV19; J gene: TRBJ1-1; CDR3 protein: CASGLGRNTEAFF
clone size: medium-sized; V gene: TRBV9; J gene: TRBJ2-1; CDR3 protein: CASSVAWGDEQFF
clone size: few; V gene: TRBV6-1; J gene: TRBJ2-1; CDR3 protein: CASSKRGVLYNEQFF
clone size: few; V gene: TRBV18; J gene: TRBJ1-5; CDR3 protein: CASSPLRRDGTGFRNQPQHF
clone size: .; V gene: TRBV27; J gene: TRBJ2-7; CDR3 protein: CASSPWDRGEQYF
clone size: medium-sized; V gene: TRBV4-2; J gene: TRBJ2-1; CDR3 protein: CASRPSGGPRLSYNEQFF